The 32 T cell receptor beta chains listed next were all sequenced from one sample in a study of OX40 agonist ivuxolimab in advanced cancers. Sequencing used immunoSEQ multiplex PCR; TCRdb keeps in-frame clones, though not all of them. The table has roughly 26,000 clones, 76% seen once; the top ten hold roughly 14%. The sample was CD4+ or CD8+ T cells sorted from blood, taken in a trial of the OX40 agonist ivuxolimab. All receptors derive from an adult with an advanced solid tumor such as melanoma, head and neck, liver or kidney cancer.

The chain carries TRBV7-8 and TRBJ1-5, with 8 positions matching TRBD1. Trimming took 6 bases from V and 7 from J; bases not matched to a gene: 8. The CDR3 spans 14 residues. Germline CDR1 SGHVS, CDR2 FQNEAQ. Here the CDR3 reads CASRATGGGQPQHF. DNA of the CDR3: TGTGCCAGCAGGGCTACAGGGGGGGGCCAGCCCCAGCATTTT.

The chain joins TRBV5-1 to TRBJ2-1; TRBD2 matches 9 bases. J lost 8 bases, V lost 1 base, and 7 bases had no gene match. The CDR3 consists of 15 residues. From germline, CDR1 is SGHRS and CDR2 YFSETQ. CDR3 residues: CASSLQAGGIYEQFF. The CDR3 region has the DNA TGCGCCAGCAGCTTGCAGGCGGGGGGGATCTATGAGCAGTTCTTC.

The gene calls are TRBV18 and TRBJ1-1; TRBD1 agrees at 7 bases. CDR1 is KGHSH and CDR2 is LQKENI in the germline V gene. The CDR3 sequence is 14 residues long. The V gene end was trimmed by 3 bases and the J gene end by 1 base; junction bases not matched to a gene: 2. CDR3 DNA sequence: TGTGCCAGCTCACCCGGACAGGCGAACACTGAAGCTTTCTTT. It yields the protein CASSPGQANTEAFF.

On this clone itself: Its ends do not fully match the called genes, so a read error is possible. The CDR3 region is CASSVQQNTEAFF. The CDR3 DNA sequence: TGTGCTAGCAGCGTCCAGCAGAACACTGAAGCTTTCTTT. This chain uses TRBV7-7 with TRBJ1-1, with D hard to call. From germline, CDR1 is SSHAT and CDR2 FNYEAQ (reference sequence). CDR3 size: 13 residues.

The J gene is TRBJ2-1, the V gene TRBV7-2; 10 bases match TRBD2. The CDR3 totals 17 residues. V was pared by 1 base and J by 4 bases, with 7 bases of the junction left unmatched. Germline loops: CDR1 SGHTA, CDR2 FQGNSA. CDR3 nucleotides: TGTGCCAGCAGCTTAGGAAGGACTAGCGGAGGTTACAATGAGCAGTTCTTC. Translation: CASSLGRTSGGYNEQFF.

This chain links TRBV2 with TRBJ1-6; 7 nucleotides align to TRBD1. The junction had 9 bases not matched to a gene; V was cut back by 6 bases and J by 7 bases. The germline gives CDR1 SNHLY, CDR2 FYNNEI. CDR3 length: 15 amino acids. The CDR3 here is CASSPRQGGNSPLHF. In DNA form, the CDR3 reads TGTGCCAGCAGCCCACGACAGGGCGGAAATTCACCCCTCCACTTT.

The rearrangement links TRBV5-1 to TRBJ1-4, with 7 bases that match TRBD1. After removal of 4 bases from V and 4 bases from J, the junction contained 4 bases not matched to a gene. The CDR3 extends over 14 amino acids. CDR1 and CDR2 (germline): SGHRS, YFSETQ. CDR3 DNA sequence: TGCGCCAGCAGCCTCGGGACAGTTAATGAAAAACTGTTTTTT. It is translated as CASSLGTVNEKLFF.

This chain links TRBV25-1 with TRBJ2-5, with TRBD1 as a possible D gene (7 bases). The CDR3 loop spans 16 amino acids. Germline assignment: CDR1 MGHDK and CDR2 SYGVNS. V lost 4 bases and J lost 5, with 20 bases in between. This chain's CDR3 is CASSASATTGRETQYF. CDR3 sequence (DNA): TGTGCCAGCAGTGCTTCGGCCACGACAGGGAGGGAGACCCAGTACTTC.

This clone appeared a single time. This chain joins TRBV5-5 and TRBJ2-7, with 9 bases aligning to TRBD1. This CDR3 has 14 residues. J gave up 3 bases and V 4 bases, and 5 bases lay outside the gene matches. Germline loops: CDR1 SGHKS, CDR2 YYEKEE (reference sequence). CDR3 in DNA: TGTGCCAGCAGCCTGGGACAGGGTGACTACGAGCAGTACTTC. Amino acid sequence: CASSLGQGDYEQYF.

The V and J genes are TRBV29-1 and TRBJ1-1; D possibly corresponds to TRBD1 (6 bases). The CDR3 contains 15 residues. Per the germline V gene, CDR1 is SQVTM and CDR2 is ANQGSEA. V lost 2 bases and J lost 0, with 13 bases in between. The CDR3: CSVETQGGMNTEAFF. CDR3 bases: TGCAGCGTTGAAACACAGGGAGGGATGAACACTGAAGCTTTCTTT. The full variable domain, completed using reference TRBV29-1 and TRBJ1-1, is SAVISQKPSRDICQRGTSLTIQCQVDSQVTMMFWYRQQPGQSLTLIATANQGSEATYESGFVIDKFPISRPNLTFSTLTVSNMSPEDSSIYLCSVETQGGMNTEAFFGQGTRLTVV.

This chain joins TRBV29-1 and TRBJ2-7; TRBD1 or TRBD2 may be the D gene (5 bases each). In germline, CDR1 is SQVTM, CDR2 ANQGSEA. This CDR3 has 12 residues. Trimming cost V 7 bases and J 2 bases, with 12 bases left between them. The DNA of the CDR3 is TGCAGCGCTCGGGGCCAGACCTACGAGCAGTACTTC. Protein product: CSARGQTYEQYF.

The CDR3 nucleotides read TGCGCCAGCAGCCCCGGGGACAGGGCTACTTATGGCTACACCTTC. This codes for CASSPGDRATYGYTF. The chain uses TRBV5-1 and TRBJ1-2; 9 bases are shared with TRBD1. CDR1 and CDR2 (germline): SGHRS, YFSETQ. The length of the CDR3 is 15 residues. V lost 4 bases to trimming and J lost 5 bases; unmatched junction nucleotides: 9.

The J gene is TRBJ2-3, the V gene TRBV6-5; no clear D gene. This CDR3 is 13 amino acids long. Germline V gene lookup returns CDR1 MNHEY and CDR2 SVGAGI. The V end lost 5 bases, the J end lost 4 bases, and 10 bases lay between the germline ends. The CDR3 DNA reads TGTGCCAGCAGTGAATCAATAGCAGATACGCAGTATTTT. Protein product: CASSESIADTQYF.

The V and J genes are TRBV18 and TRBJ2-5, with 7 bases identical to TRBD1. After removal of 1 base from V and 3 bases from J, the junction contained 17 bases not matched to a gene. This CDR3 comprises 19 residues. Germline CDR1 KGHSH, CDR2 LQKENI. CDR3 nucleotides: TGTGCCAGCTCACCACTACCGACAGGGCATGCGGAGGCGAAAGAGACCCAGTACTTC. Protein: CASSPLPTGHAEAKETQYF.

The V gene is TRBV6-5, the J gene TRBJ1-1; D ambiguous. The V end lost 5 bases, the J end lost 6 bases, and 10 bases lay between the germline ends. Germline V CDR1 and CDR2: MNHEY, SVGAGI. The CDR3 is 12 residues long. The CDR3 sequence is CASSQLRAEAFF. As DNA, the CDR3 is TGTGCCAGCAGTCAGTTGAGAGCTGAAGCTTTCTTT.

This chain links TRBV6-6 with TRBJ1-2; 10 bases map to TRBD1. This CDR3 is 15 amino acids long. Germline loops: CDR1 MNHNY, CDR2 SVGAGI (reference sequence). The V gene end was trimmed by 5 bases and the J gene end by 5 bases; junction bases not matched to a gene: 8. The CDR3 bases are TGTGCCAGCAGTACCGGGACAGGGGTTAAGTATGGCTACACCTTC. This sequence encodes CASSTGTGVKYGYTF.

The chain carries TRBV6-1 and TRBJ1-1; D not certain. This CDR3 comprises 15 residues. Germline lookup yields CDR1 MNHNS and CDR2 SASEGT. Trimming removed 3 bases at V and 0 bases at J, with 11 bases between. This chain's CDR3 is CASSEIPTLNTEAFF. CDR3 DNA: TGTGCCAGCAGTGAGATACCAACCTTGAACACTGAAGCTTTCTTT.

This chain connects TRBV7-9 to TRBJ1-4, with D possibly being TRBD1 (5 bases). In germline, CDR1 is SEHNR, CDR2 FQNEAQ (reference sequence). The CDR3 is 14 amino acids. Deletions cut 3 bases from V and 7 bases from J, with 12 bases between. DNA of the CDR3: TGTGCCAGCAGCTTCCCAGGGAGTAGTGAAAAACTGTTTTTT. Its translation is CASSFPGSSEKLFF.

This clone was counted a few times. This chain uses TRBV10-3 with TRBJ1-1; the D is unclear. V was shortened by 3 bases and J by 5 bases, with 7 bases between the two germline ends. Germline CDR1 ENHRY, CDR2 SYGVKD. CDR3 length equals 12 residues. The CDR3 DNA reads as TGTGCCATCAGTGACGGTTGGACTGAAGCTTTCTTT. As protein: CAISDGWTEAFF.

The chain joins TRBV7-8 to TRBJ1-1; D perhaps matches TRBD1 (6 bases). V shed 4 bases and J shed 5 bases, with 14 bases lying between them. Germline loops: CDR1 SGHVS, CDR2 FQNEAQ. The CDR3 contains 14 residues. CDR3 in DNA: TGTGCCAGCAGCTGGGAAGACAGGCGGACTGAAGCTTTCTTT. Translating it yields CASSWEDRRTEAFF.

The chain couples TRBV23-1 to TRBJ2-6; 10 bases fit TRBD1. TRBV23-1 is flagged as an ORF with uncertain function. The V segment lost 0 bases and the J segment 3 bases; nucleotides outside the gene matches: 11. This CDR3 has 20 amino acids. In DNA form, the CDR3 reads TGCGCCAGCAGTCAATCGTTGCGTTCTCGGGACAGGGGTGGGGCCAACGTCCTGACTTTC. This codes for CASSQSLRSRDRGGANVLTF.

The V call is TRBV11-1, the J call TRBJ2-5, with D perhaps assigned TRBD1 or TRBD2 (6 bases each). This CDR3 spans 19 amino acids. Looked up from germline, CDR1 is SGHAT and CDR2 is FQDESV (reference sequence). V was shortened by 6 bases and J by 2 bases, with 28 bases between the two germline ends. Written as DNA, the CDR3 is TGTGCCAGCAGTCAAACCCTCTGGGGGGCCGGGACGGCACAAGAGACCCAGTACTTC. Amino acids: CASSQTLWGAGTAQETQYF.

V usage is TRBV5-1 and J usage is TRBJ2-7, with D hard to call. Germline V gene sequence: CDR1 SGHRS, CDR2 YFSETQ. The CDR3 covers 13 residues. V was clipped by 5 bases and J by 5 bases, with 14 bases between them. CDR3 coding DNA: TGCGCCAGCAGTCGACCGGACGTAAACGAGCAGTACTTC. Residues: CASSRPDVNEQYF.

The chain couples TRBV12-5 to TRBJ2-1, with 9 nucleotides matching TRBD2. The CDR3 consists of 14 residues. The V segment lost 6 bases and the J segment 9 bases; nucleotides outside the gene matches: 9. CDR1 and CDR2 from the germline V gene are LGHNT and FRNRAP. Written as DNA, the CDR3 is TGTGCTAGTGGGCTAGCGGGGCCTCTCCCTGAGCAGTTCTTC. Its translation is CASGLAGPLPEQFF. Full variable domain (missing parts from reference TRBV12-5 and TRBJ2-1): DARVTQTPRHKVTEMGQEVTMRCQPILGHNTVFWYRQTMMQGLELLAYFRNRAPLDDSGMPKDRFSAEMPDATLATLKIQPSEPRDSAVYFCASGLAGPLPEQFFGPGTRLTVL.

This clone was detected once. The V call is TRBV2, the J call TRBJ1-3; TRBD1 agrees at 9 bases. The germline CDR1 and CDR2 sequences are SNHLY and FYNNEI. Losses at the gene ends were 1 base for V and 0 bases for J; bases not matched to a gene: 7. The CDR3 length is 18 residues. CDR3 protein: CASSEVWTGASSGNTIYF. The DNA of the CDR3 is TGTGCCAGCAGTGAAGTGTGGACAGGGGCTAGCTCTGGAAACACCATATATTTT. Full variable domain (outside the CDR3, taken from reference TRBV2 and TRBJ1-3): EPEVTQTPSHQVTQMGQEVILRCVPISNHLYFYWYRQILGQKVEFLVSFYNNEISEKSEIFDDQFSVERPDGSNFTLKIRSTKLEDSAMYFCASSEVWTGASSGNTIYFGEGSWLTVV.

This clone was detected only a few times. The gene calls are TRBV4-1 and TRBJ2-2; D is perhaps TRBD1 (5 bases). The CDR3 contains 17 residues. Germline V gene sequence: CDR1 MGHRA, CDR2 YSYEKL. V was pared by 2 bases and J by 7 bases, with 20 bases between. The CDR3 coding sequence is TGCGCCAGCAGCCAACCCTCCACAGGTACCTTTAACGGGGAGCTGTTTTTT. This codes for CASSQPSTGTFNGELFF.

The chain recombines TRBV19 with TRBJ2-7, with 10 bases fitting TRBD1. Germline V lookup: CDR1 LNHDA, CDR2 SQIVND (reference sequence). The CDR3 loop spans 14 amino acids. After removal of 6 bases from V and 2 bases from J, the junction contained 4 bases not matched to a gene. CDR3 coding DNA: TGTGCCAGTAGCAAAGACAGGGGGCCCTACGAGCAGTACTTC. It is translated as CASSKDRGPYEQYF.

V and J are TRBV19 and TRBJ1-3, with 8 nucleotides matching TRBD1. CDR3 length: 12 residues. Unmatched junction bases numbered 5, after V lost 8 bases and J lost 8 bases. In germline, CDR1 is LNHDA, CDR2 SQIVND (reference sequence). CDR3 sequence reads: CASRDRGYTIYF. The CDR3, as DNA: TGTGCCAGTCGCGACAGGGGCTACACCATATATTTT.

The V and J genes are TRBV18 and TRBJ2-7, with D tentatively TRBD1 (5 bases). The CDR3 loop spans 13 amino acids. V lost 0 bases to trimming and J lost 7 bases, with 10 bases between them. Germline CDR1 is KGHSH and CDR2 is LQKENI. The CDR3: CASSPPGVLEQYF. The CDR3 DNA follows: TGTGCCAGCTCACCACCAGGGGTGCTTGAGCAGTACTTC.

This clone was counted once. V gene TRBV6-4 combines with J gene TRBJ1-4, with D unclear. Trimming shortened V by 2 bases and J by 0 bases, and 10 bases separated the two germline ends. This CDR3 has 16 amino acids. CDR1 and CDR2 from the germline V gene are MRHNA and SNTAGT. CDR3 sequence reads: CASSDRESATNEKLFF. CDR3 bases: TGTGCCAGCAGTGACAGGGAAAGCGCAACTAATGAAAAACTGTTTTTT.

The chain couples TRBV7-2 to TRBJ2-1, with 9 bases that match TRBD2. Germline CDR1 SGHTA, CDR2 FQGNSA. Trimming cost V 5 bases and J 1 base; bases outside gene matches: 6. The CDR3 covers 16 residues. This CDR3 reads CASSVRTSDSYNEQFF. The CDR3 DNA sequence: TGTGCCAGCAGCGTAAGGACTAGCGATTCCTACAATGAGCAGTTCTTC. The complete variable domain, with remaining parts taken from reference TRBV7-2 and TRBJ2-1, reads GAGVSQSPSNKVTEKGKDVELRCDPISGHTALYWYRQSLGQGLEFLIYFQGNSAPDKSGLPSDRFSAERTGGSVSTLTIQRTQQEDSAVYLCASSVRTSDSYNEQFFGPGTRLTVL.

V is TRBV4-2 and J is TRBJ2-3; 14 nucleotides match TRBD2. The CDR3 runs to 20 residues. The ends lost 3 bases at V and 4 bases at J; junction bases unmatched: 15. The V gene's germline CDR1 is LGHNA and CDR2 YNFKEQ. CDR3 loop: CASSQELGTSGGPGADTQYF. The CDR3 DNA reads as TGTGCCAGCAGCCAGGAGCTGGGGACTAGCGGGGGCCCGGGCGCAGATACGCAGTATTTT.